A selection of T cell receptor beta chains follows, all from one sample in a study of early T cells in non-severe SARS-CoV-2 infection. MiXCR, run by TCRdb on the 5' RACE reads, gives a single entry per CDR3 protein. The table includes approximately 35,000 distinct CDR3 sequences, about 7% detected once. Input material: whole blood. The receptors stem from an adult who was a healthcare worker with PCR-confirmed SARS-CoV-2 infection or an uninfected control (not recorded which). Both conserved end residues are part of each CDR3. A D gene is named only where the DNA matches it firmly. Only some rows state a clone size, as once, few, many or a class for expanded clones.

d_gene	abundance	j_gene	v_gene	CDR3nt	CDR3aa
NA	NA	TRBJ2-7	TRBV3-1	TGTGCCAGCAGCCAAGAGATAGGACCCTACGAGCAGTACTTC	CASSQEIGPYEQYF
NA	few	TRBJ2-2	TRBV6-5	TGTGCCAGCAGTTACTCAGGGGGTACCACCGGGGAGCTGTTTTTT	CASSYSGGTTGELFF
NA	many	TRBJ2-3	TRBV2	TGTGCCAGCAGCCGGGACTCTACAATCACAGATACGCAGTATTTT	CASSRDSTITDTQYF
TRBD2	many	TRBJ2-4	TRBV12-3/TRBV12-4	TGTGCCAGCAGGACCCGCCTAGCGGGAGGGTGGGACATTCAGTACTTC	CASRTRLAGGWDIQYF
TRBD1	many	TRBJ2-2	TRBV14	TGTGCCAGCAGCCAACTCCCTCCAGGGACAGCGGCCACCGGGGAGCTGTTTTTT	CASSQLPPGTAATGELFF
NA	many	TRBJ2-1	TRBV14	TGTGCCAGCAGCCTGGTCCCGTTCACCCCTATTAACAATGAGCAGTTCTTC	CASSLVPFTPINNEQFF
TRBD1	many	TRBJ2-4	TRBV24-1	TGTGCCACCAGTGACCGGCCGGGACAGAAGCAAAACGAAAATATTCAGTACTTC	CATSDRPGQKQNENIQYF
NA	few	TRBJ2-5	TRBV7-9	TGTGCCAGCAGCTTCCGATACCAAGAGACCCAGTACTTC	CASSFRYQETQYF
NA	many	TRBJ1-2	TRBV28	TGTGCCAGCAGTTTACAACGGACACTCTATGGCTACACCTTC	CASSLQRTLYGYTF
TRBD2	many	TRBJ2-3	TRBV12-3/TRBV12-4	TGTGCCAGCAGTTTAACAGCGGGAGTCACAGATACGCAGTATTTT	CASSLTAGVTDTQYF
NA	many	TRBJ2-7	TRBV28	TGTGCCAGCAGTTTAAAACAGACTAAACCGTTCTACGAGCAGTACTTC	CASSLKQTKPFYEQYF
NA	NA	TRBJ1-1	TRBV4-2	TGTGCCAGCAGCCAGGAACTACAGGACAGACGAGCTTTCTTT	CASSQELQDRRAFF
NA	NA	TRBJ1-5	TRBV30	TGTGCCTGGAGTGTATTCGGGGGTAAACAGCCCCAGCATTTT	CAWSVFGGKQPQHF
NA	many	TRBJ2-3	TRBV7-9	TGTGCCAGCGGCACAGATACGCAGTATTTT	CASGTDTQYF
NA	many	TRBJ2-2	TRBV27	TGTGCCAGCAGTTTCAATAGGGACGTCGGGGAGCTGTTTTTT	CASSFNRDVGELFF